A selection of T cell receptor beta chains follows, all from one sample in a study of T cells in Graves' hyperthyroidism and ophthalmopathy. TCRdb independently ran MiXCR on the multiplex PCR reads; one entry per CDR3 protein. The sample has some 570,000 distinct CDR3 sequences, approximately 15% seen once. The sequenced sample consisted of blood. The receptors come from a woman between 18 and 29 years old with Graves' ophthalmopathy. The CDR3 runs from the conserved cysteine through the conserved F or W. The D gene is left open where the match is weak. Expanded clones get a size class; other rows say once, few or many, or leave the size out.

d_call	clone_size	v_call	j_call	cdr3_nt	cdr3_aa
TRBD2	many	TRBV5-4	TRBJ2-5	TGTGCCAGCAGCTTGGCTCTAGCGGGAGCTGAGACCCAGTACTTC	CASSLALAGAETQYF
.	many	TRBV6-1	TRBJ1-1	TGTGCCAGCAGTGAAATCGGGGGCCTCACTGAAGCTTTCTTT	CASSEIGGLTEAFF
.	few	TRBV6-5	TRBJ2-2	TGTGCCAGCAGTTACGGGGGGAGAAGTCGCACCGGGGAGCTGTTTTTT	CASSYGGRSRTGELFF
TRBD1	many	TRBV6-1	TRBJ2-7	TGTGCCAGCAGTGTAGACAGGGGGCGTTCCTACGAGCAGTACTTC	CASSVDRGRSYEQYF
TRBD2	many	TRBV7-2	TRBJ2-7	TGTGCCAGCAGCTTAGCGAGTCGGGAGGGCTACGAGCAGTACTTC	CASSLASREGYEQYF
.	.	TRBV7-2	TRBJ1-3	TGTGCCAGCAGCTTACACGCGGGGATTTCTGGAAACGCCATATATTTT	CASSLHAGISGNAIYF
TRBD1	.	TRBV7-2	TRBJ1-4	TGTGCCAGCAGCTTGACAGGGGCTGGCGGTAATGAAAAACTGTTTTTT	CASSLTGAGGNEKLFF
.	many	TRBV30	TRBJ1-1	TGTGCCTGGAGTGTGGGGTACACTGAAGCTTTCTTT	CAWSVGYTEAFF
.	few	TRBV7-9	TRBJ1-2	TGTGCCAGCAGCTTAGAGGGAGGCCCAGCTAACTATGGCTACACCTTC	CASSLEGGPANYGYTF
.	few	TRBV19	TRBJ2-2	TGTGCCACCCAAGTAGGCAAGAACACCGGGGAGCTGTTTTTT	CATQVGKNTGELFF
.	few	TRBV29-1	TRBJ2-3	TGCAGCTCCTATGCAGATACGCAGTATTTT	CSSYADTQYF
TRBD2	many	TRBV7-3	TRBJ2-3	TGTGCCAGCAGCTTAAACGGCGGGAGTAGCACAGATACGCAGTATTTT	CASSLNGGSSTDTQYF
TRBD1	many	TRBV2	TRBJ1-5	TGTGCCAGCAGGGGGGGGACAGGGATAAATCAGCCCCAGCATTTT	CASRGGTGINQPQHF
.	many	TRBV9	TRBJ2-1	TGTGCCAGCAGCGTAATTGGGGACGTGGGAGGCAATGAGCAGTTCTTC	CASSVIGDVGGNEQFF
TRBD1	many	TRBV11-2	TRBJ2-7	TGTGCCAGCAGCTTAGGGACAGGCGCCTCCTACGAGCAGTACTTC	CASSLGTGASYEQYF
.	many	TRBV5-8	TRBJ2-1	TGTGCCAGCAGCTTTCTAGCGAGGGGGTACAATGAGCAGTTCTTC	CASSFLARGYNEQFF
.	.	TRBV28	TRBJ2-2	TGTGCCAGCAGTTTGGGTTTAGCCGGGGAGCTGTTTTTT	CASSLGLAGELFF
.	many	TRBV3-1	TRBJ2-7	TGTGCCAGCAGCCGAGGGAAGGAGGGGGGTTCCGAGCAGTACTTC	CASSRGKEGGSEQYF
.	few	TRBV20-1	TRBJ2-1	TGCAGTGCTAGAAATTATCAGATTGGGTTCGGCAATGAGCAGTTCTTC	CSARNYQIGFGNEQFF
.	many	TRBV28	TRBJ2-2	TGTGCCAGCGCCCAGGGTAGAGGGGAGCTGTTTTTT	CASAQGRGELFF
.	.	TRBV4-1	TRBJ2-7	TGCGCCAGCAGCCAAGTACAGGGTAACACCTACGAGCAGTACTTC	CASSQVQGNTYEQYF
TRBD2	.	TRBV24-1	TRBJ2-1	TGTGCCACCAGTGAAAGCGGGAGGGCCGGTGGGAATGAGCAGTTCTTC	CATSESGRAGGNEQFF
.	many	TRBV7-8	TRBJ2-2	TGTGCCAGCAGCTTAGGGAGAGGACCGAACACCGGGGAGCTGTTTTTT	CASSLGRGPNTGELFF
.	many	TRBV25-1	TRBJ2-1	TGTGCCAGCAGTGAATCAACGGGAAGCACCTACAATGAGCAGTTCTTC	CASSESTGSTYNEQFF
.	many	TRBV10-3	TRBJ2-7	TGTGCCATCAGTAAACGGGCCCTATACGAGCAGTACTTC	CAISKRALYEQYF
.	.	TRBV20-1	TRBJ1-2	TGCAGTGCTAGAGAAGGAACAGTTACTAACTATGGCTACACCTTC	CSAREGTVTNYGYTF
.	many	TRBV6-1	TRBJ2-5	TGTGCCAGCAGTGAAGGCAACCTATGGGGAGAGACCCAGTACTTC	CASSEGNLWGETQYF
TRBD2	many	TRBV2	TRBJ2-7	TGTGCCAGCAGTGGGACTAGCGGGAGGGCCATAGACGAGCAGTACTTC	CASSGTSGRAIDEQYF
.	many	TRBV28	TRBJ1-2	TGTGCCAGCACCAACCCTCAACCGAGGCAAGGCTACACCTTC	CASTNPQPRQGYTF
.	.	TRBV19	TRBJ2-1	TGTGCCAGTACCAGCCGGAGCCCGGGCAATGAGCAGTTCTTC	CASTSRSPGNEQFF
TRBD1	many	TRBV12-3/TRBV12-4	TRBJ1-1	TGTGCCAGCAGTTTAGCGCTAATACAGGGGGCGTTGAACACTGAAGCTTTCTTT	CASSLALIQGALNTEAFF
TRBD1	many	TRBV11-1	TRBJ2-1	TGTGCCAGCAGCCTCAGACAGGGAACGGGGATTTACAATGAGCAGTTCTTC	CASSLRQGTGIYNEQFF
.	.	TRBV4-3	TRBJ2-1	TGCGCCAGCAGCCAAGAGACCGCCGTGGGCCTTGGTGAGCAGTTCTTC	CASSQETAVGLGEQFF
.	.	TRBV4-1	TRBJ2-1	TGCGCCAGCAGCCTCAGCCCGGGGCGGGACCGGCTGGATCGCGATGAGCAGTTCTTC	CASSLSPGRDRLDRDEQFF
.	.	TRBV6-5	TRBJ1-3	TGTGCCAGCAGTTACTCAGGCAGGCCCGGAAACACCATATATTTT	CASSYSGRPGNTIYF
.	many	TRBV12-3/TRBV12-4	TRBJ2-6	TGTGCCAGCAGTCAGGGGACCCCCGGGGCCAACGTCCTGACTTTC	CASSQGTPGANVLTF
.	.	TRBV6-1	TRBJ1-3	TGTGCCAGCAGCCACAGGACCGACTCTGGAAACACCATATATTTT	CASSHRTDSGNTIYF
.	many	TRBV12-3/TRBV12-4	TRBJ2-7	TGTGCCAGCAGTTTCGCCAAAGGGACCAGAAGCTCCTACGAGCAGTACTTC	CASSFAKGTRSSYEQYF
TRBD1	.	TRBV9	TRBJ1-2	TGTGCCAGCAGCGCCCATCGACAGGGATACTATGGCTACACCTTC	CASSAHRQGYYGYTF
TRBD1	few	TRBV5-4	TRBJ2-3	TGTGCCAGCAGCCAGGGACAGCTCACAGATACGCAGTATTTT	CASSQGQLTDTQYF
.	many	TRBV15	TRBJ2-1	TGTGCCACCAGCAGGCGTACCAGCGCCTCCTACAATGAGCAGTTCTTC	CATSRRTSASYNEQFF
TRBD2	many	TRBV11-3	TRBJ2-1	TGTGCCAGCAGCTTAGTACTAGCGGCCCAGAATGAGCAGTTCTTC	CASSLVLAAQNEQFF
.	many	TRBV7-2	TRBJ2-5	TGTGCCAGCAGCTTGACGGTTCAAGAGACCCAGTACTTC	CASSLTVQETQYF
.	many	TRBV20-1	TRBJ1-2	TGCAGTGCTACGTCAGGGCATAATGGCTACACCTTC	CSATSGHNGYTF
.	.	TRBV24-1	TRBJ2-3	TGTGCCACCAGTGATAGCGGGACAGATACGCAGTATTTT	CATSDSGTDTQYF
TRBD2	.	TRBV6-1	TRBJ2-1	TGTGCCAGATCCCGGTCAGAACGGCCGGGGGGTGAGCAGTTCTTC	CARSRSERPGGEQFF
TRBD2	many	TRBV7-2	TRBJ2-7	TGTGCCAGCGGTAGCGGGAGGGGGTCCTACGAGCAGTACTTC	CASGSGRGSYEQYF
TRBD1	many	TRBV6-2/TRBV6-3	TRBJ2-7	TGTGCCAGCAGTTCTCGGACAGGGCGTCGGGAGCAGTACTTC	CASSSRTGRREQYF
TRBD1	few	TRBV20-1	TRBJ2-3	TGCAGTGCCCCGCCCGCCGGGACAGGAACGCAGTATTTT	CSAPPAGTGTQYF
.	many	TRBV27	TRBJ1-5	TGTGCCAGCGCCGAGGACGGATCCAATCAGCCCCAGCATTTT	CASAEDGSNQPQHF
TRBD1	few	TRBV20-1	TRBJ2-7	TGCAGTGCACGGACAGGGACCACCTACGAGCAGTACTTC	CSARTGTTYEQYF
.	many	TRBV30	TRBJ1-1	TGTGCCTGGAATCCGGGCTCGAACACTGAAGCTTTCTTT	CAWNPGSNTEAFF
.	.	TRBV11-1	TRBJ2-7	TGTGCCAGCAGCTTAGGGATAAGCTCCTACGAGCGATACTTC	CASSLGISSYERYF
.	many	TRBV7-2	TRBJ2-5	TGTGCCAGCAGCTTAGCGGGGGCGGGAGCGGGAGAGACCCAGTACTTC	CASSLAGAGAGETQYF
TRBD1	few	TRBV7-8	TRBJ1-5	TGTGCCAGCAGCTTGGTGCTGGACAGGGGCGTTCAGCCCCAGCATTTT	CASSLVLDRGVQPQHF
.	many	TRBV5-8	TRBJ1-5	TGTGCCAGCAGCTTCGGGGGACAGCCCCAGCATTTT	CASSFGGQPQHF
TRBD2	many	TRBV20-1	TRBJ2-5	TGCAGTGCTAGAGTGCGTACGGGAGGGCCGGAGACCCAGTACTTC	CSARVRTGGPETQYF
.	many	TRBV28	TRBJ1-1	TGTGCCAGCAGTTCGGATCTCCCCAGGGCTTTCTTT	CASSSDLPRAFF
.	few	TRBV12-3/TRBV12-4	TRBJ2-1	TGTGCCAGCAGTTACTCGGGACCCCCCAATGAGCAGTTCTTC	CASSYSGPPNEQFF
.	few	TRBV2	TRBJ1-3	TGTGCCAGCTCCCGCGATGGAAACACCATATATTTT	CASSRDGNTIYF